This TCR beta chain stems from a study of metastatic and nonmetastatic thyroid tumors. Thyroid surgery was preceded by no treatment in any patient. V lost 6 bases to trimming and J lost 4 bases, with 7 bases between them. This CDR3 has 11 residues. The germline CDR1 and CDR2 sequences are LNHDA and SQIVND (reference sequence). MiXCR re-clonotyped the PCR reads for TCRdb. The sample shows approximately 35,000 clones, roughly a sixth of them seen only once. This clone was counted a few times. The chain couples TRBV19 to TRBJ2-7, with D maybe TRBD1 (5 bases). This receptor was obtained from a male donor with papillary thyroid cancer or a benign thyroid nodule (not recorded which). Some clones in this sample may be carry-over from other donors' samples. Sequencing was carried out using blood. DNA for the CDR3: TGTGCCAGTAGCTCAGGGTACGAGCAGTACTTC. Encoded protein: CASSSGYEQYF.